Listed below are T cell receptor beta chains from one sample, sequenced in a study of T-cell memory formation after mild COVID-19. TCRdb itself ran the 5' RACE reads through MiXCR, one entry per CDR3 protein. The sample has a few hundred thousand distinct CDR3 sequences, roughly a tenth seen once; the top ten hold around 20%. What was sequenced was PBMCs or a T cell subset sorted from them (not recorded which). The receptors come from a man aged 18 to 35 who had mild COVID-19 (a few samples of this study predate the infection). Cell type and time point are not known. CDR3s include the opening cysteine and the closing phenylalanine or tryptophan. The order of the fields is D gene, clone size, J gene, V gene, CDR3 DNA, CDR3 protein. A D gene is named only where the DNA matches it firmly. Where a row states a size, it is once, few, many or the class of an expanded clone; other rows omit it.

d_call: NA
clone_size: NA
j_call: TRBJ2-2
v_call: TRBV5-1
cdr3_nt: TGCGCCAGCAGCTTGGGAGTGGGGTCCGGGGAGCTGTTTTTT
cdr3_aa: CASSLGVGSGELFF

d_call: TRBD1
clone_size: few
j_call: TRBJ1-1
v_call: TRBV9
cdr3_nt: TGTGCCAGCAGCGGACAGGGGTCAATGAACACTGAAGCTTTCTTT
cdr3_aa: CASSGQGSMNTEAFF

d_call: NA
clone_size: NA
j_call: TRBJ2-7
v_call: TRBV20-1
cdr3_nt: TGCAGTGCTAGAATGCCGCCTGGAAAGGTGGGAGAGCAGTACTTC
cdr3_aa: CSARMPPGKVGEQYF

d_call: NA
clone_size: NA
j_call: TRBJ1-2
v_call: TRBV20-1
cdr3_nt: TGCAGTGCTCCCTCGCCAAACGGCTACACCTTC
cdr3_aa: CSAPSPNGYTF

d_call: TRBD1
clone_size: few
j_call: TRBJ1-1
v_call: TRBV6-2/TRBV6-3
cdr3_nt: TGTGCCAGTTGGGACAGGACGAACACTGAAGCTTTCTTT
cdr3_aa: CASWDRTNTEAFF

d_call: TRBD2
clone_size: few
j_call: TRBJ2-7
v_call: TRBV7-6
cdr3_nt: TGTGCCAGCAGCCTCGGGACTAGCGCCTCCTACGAGCAGTACTTC
cdr3_aa: CASSLGTSASYEQYF

d_call: NA
clone_size: few
j_call: TRBJ2-5
v_call: TRBV7-2
cdr3_nt: TGTGCCAGCAGCTTGGCAGGGGCAGGGACCCAGTACTTC
cdr3_aa: CASSLAGAGTQYF

d_call: TRBD1
clone_size: NA
j_call: TRBJ2-5
v_call: TRBV24-1
cdr3_nt: TGTGCCACCAGTGAGGTCGGGGACAGCCAAGAGACCCAGTACTTC
cdr3_aa: CATSEVGDSQETQYF

d_call: TRBD2
clone_size: few
j_call: TRBJ2-1
v_call: TRBV6-5
cdr3_nt: TGTGCCAGCAGTTACGTACAGCGGGGGGGCCTCGACAATGAGCAGTTCTTC
cdr3_aa: CASSYVQRGGLDNEQFF

d_call: NA
clone_size: NA
j_call: TRBJ1-6
v_call: TRBV6-2/TRBV6-3
cdr3_nt: TGTGCCAGCAGTTACGGATACGGATCACCCCTCCACTTT
cdr3_aa: CASSYGYGSPLHF

d_call: NA
clone_size: few
j_call: TRBJ2-1
v_call: TRBV5-1
cdr3_nt: TGCGCCAGCAGCTTCGGTCAGGAGCAGTTCTTC
cdr3_aa: CASSFGQEQFF

d_call: NA
clone_size: NA
j_call: TRBJ1-1
v_call: TRBV13
cdr3_nt: TGTGCCAGCAGCTTCCCGAGGGGTGAGGCTTTCTTT
cdr3_aa: CASSFPRGEAFF

d_call: NA
clone_size: many
j_call: TRBJ2-1
v_call: TRBV9
cdr3_nt: TGTGCCAGCAGCGTAGGGGGGGGGCCCGCCTACAATGAGCAGTTCTTC
cdr3_aa: CASSVGGGPAYNEQFF

d_call: NA
clone_size: few
j_call: TRBJ1-3
v_call: TRBV6-4
cdr3_nt: TGTGCCAGCATCACGGGGGACCCGAGCTCTGGAAACACCATATATTTT
cdr3_aa: CASITGDPSSGNTIYF

d_call: NA
clone_size: NA
j_call: TRBJ2-3
v_call: TRBV2
cdr3_nt: TGTGCCAGCCGCGGACTATTCGTCACAGATACGCAGTATTTT
cdr3_aa: CASRGLFVTDTQYF

d_call: NA
clone_size: NA
j_call: TRBJ2-3
v_call: TRBV5-1
cdr3_nt: TGCGCCAGCAGCCCTGGGGTCCAGGTGGGGGCAGATACGCAGTATTTT
cdr3_aa: CASSPGVQVGADTQYF

d_call: NA
clone_size: few
j_call: TRBJ2-1
v_call: TRBV10-2
cdr3_nt: TGCGCCAGCAGAGACCTACAAAAGAGCTCCTACAATGAGCAGTTCTTC
cdr3_aa: CASRDLQKSSYNEQFF

d_call: NA
clone_size: few
j_call: TRBJ2-3
v_call: TRBV7-3
cdr3_nt: TGTGCCAGCAGCTCCTATCCTGGGACGGGAGATACGCAGTATTTT
cdr3_aa: CASSSYPGTGDTQYF

d_call: NA
clone_size: few
j_call: TRBJ2-4
v_call: TRBV6-2/TRBV6-3
cdr3_nt: TGTGCCAGCAGTGTCGAAGCCAAAAACATTCAGTACTTC
cdr3_aa: CASSVEAKNIQYF

d_call: TRBD1
clone_size: NA
j_call: TRBJ2-2
v_call: TRBV7-2
cdr3_nt: TGTGCCAGCAGAGAGGGGGCAGAGAACACCGGGGAGCTGTTTTTT
cdr3_aa: CASREGAENTGELFF

d_call: NA
clone_size: many
j_call: TRBJ2-1
v_call: TRBV27
cdr3_nt: TGTGCCAGCCTGGCGCCCAACAATGAGCAGTTCTTC
cdr3_aa: CASLAPNNEQFF

d_call: TRBD1
clone_size: NA
j_call: TRBJ1-2
v_call: TRBV7-8
cdr3_nt: TGTGCCAGCAGGTCCACGACAGGGGGCAATGGCTACACCTTC
cdr3_aa: CASRSTTGGNGYTF

d_call: TRBD2
clone_size: many
j_call: TRBJ2-1
v_call: TRBV5-1
cdr3_nt: TGCGCCAGCAGCTTGAGCGGGACTACTTACGGTGAGCAGTTCTTC
cdr3_aa: CASSLSGTTYGEQFF

d_call: NA
clone_size: NA
j_call: TRBJ1-2
v_call: TRBV12-3/TRBV12-4
cdr3_nt: TGTGCCAGCAGTCCAACGGGGGGCGGAAGGTGGGATGGCTACACCTTC
cdr3_aa: CASSPTGGGRWDGYTF

d_call: NA
clone_size: few
j_call: TRBJ2-7
v_call: TRBV7-2
cdr3_nt: TGTGCCAGCAGCTTACCTATACCCTCCGAGCAGTACTTC
cdr3_aa: CASSLPIPSEQYF

d_call: NA
clone_size: few
j_call: TRBJ1-1
v_call: TRBV7-9
cdr3_nt: TGTGCCAGCAGCTTAGGGCGACAGCCTGAAGCTTTCTTT
cdr3_aa: CASSLGRQPEAFF

d_call: TRBD1
clone_size: few
j_call: TRBJ1-1
v_call: TRBV7-2
cdr3_nt: TGTGCCAGCATCCAGGGGGCACTAACTGAAGCTTTCTTT
cdr3_aa: CASIQGALTEAFF

d_call: TRBD2
clone_size: few
j_call: TRBJ2-3
v_call: TRBV7-3
cdr3_nt: TGTGCCAGCAGCGCCTCCGGGGGGGCCGTAGATACGCAGTATTTT
cdr3_aa: CASSASGGAVDTQYF

d_call: NA
clone_size: NA
j_call: TRBJ2-5
v_call: TRBV12-3/TRBV12-4
cdr3_nt: TGTGCCAGCAGTTTTCGGGTTTTGGAGACCCAGTACTTC
cdr3_aa: CASSFRVLETQYF

d_call: TRBD2
clone_size: NA
j_call: TRBJ2-1
v_call: TRBV7-6
cdr3_nt: TGTGCCAGCACCCGAGCGGGAGACTACAATGAGCAGTTCTTC
cdr3_aa: CASTRAGDYNEQFF

d_call: TRBD2
clone_size: few
j_call: TRBJ2-1
v_call: TRBV12-3/TRBV12-4
cdr3_nt: TGTGCCAGCAGTAAGGCAGCGGGGGGTCGGCACGGCTTC
cdr3_aa: CASSKAAGGRHGF

d_call: NA
clone_size: many
j_call: TRBJ2-5
v_call: TRBV3-2
cdr3_nt: TGTGCCAGCAGCCAAGCTAGGGACAGGGTAAAAGAGACCCAGTACTTC
cdr3_aa: CASSQARDRVKETQYF

d_call: NA
clone_size: NA
j_call: TRBJ2-2
v_call: TRBV6-5
cdr3_nt: TGTGCCAGCAGTTACAATGGACAGTTGAACACCGGGGAGCTGTTTTTT
cdr3_aa: CASSYNGQLNTGELFF

d_call: NA
clone_size: many
j_call: TRBJ1-2
v_call: TRBV5-1
cdr3_nt: TGCGCCAGCAGCTTGCTTCGTGGAAGTCACTACACCTTC
cdr3_aa: CASSLLRGSHYTF

d_call: TRBD1
clone_size: few
j_call: TRBJ2-1
v_call: TRBV10-3
cdr3_nt: TGTGCCATCAGTGGGTATCTAGGGGGCACCTACAATGAGCAGTTCTTC
cdr3_aa: CAISGYLGGTYNEQFF

d_call: TRBD1
clone_size: few
j_call: TRBJ2-7
v_call: TRBV12-3/TRBV12-4
cdr3_nt: TGTGCCAGCAGAAACGACAGGGCCGGAACCTACGAGCAGTACTTC
cdr3_aa: CASRNDRAGTYEQYF

d_call: NA
clone_size: many
j_call: TRBJ2-3
v_call: TRBV7-2
cdr3_nt: TGTGCCAGCAGCCCCCAAGCGGCTAGCACAGATACGCAGTATTTT
cdr3_aa: CASSPQAASTDTQYF

d_call: NA
clone_size: NA
j_call: TRBJ1-3
v_call: TRBV4-2
cdr3_nt: TGTGCCAGCAGCCAAGAAGGGAGGGGAAGCTCTGGAAACACCATATATTTT
cdr3_aa: CASSQEGRGSSGNTIYF

d_call: NA
clone_size: few
j_call: TRBJ2-2
v_call: TRBV4-3
cdr3_nt: TGCGCCAGCAGCCCCAGACAGGCCCGGGGGGCCGGGGAGCTGTTTTTT
cdr3_aa: CASSPRQARGAGELFF

d_call: TRBD2
clone_size: many
j_call: TRBJ2-3
v_call: TRBV24-1
cdr3_nt: TGTGCCACCAGTGACCAGACTAGCGGGGGAGATACGCAGTATTTT
cdr3_aa: CATSDQTSGGDTQYF

d_call: TRBD1
clone_size: NA
j_call: TRBJ2-2
v_call: TRBV25-1
cdr3_nt: TGTGCCAGCAGTCCACCGGACAGGGCGACCGGGGAGCTGTTTTTT
cdr3_aa: CASSPPDRATGELFF

d_call: NA
clone_size: few
j_call: TRBJ1-1
v_call: TRBV20-1
cdr3_nt: TGCAGTGCTAGGTCAGGGTTCGAGAACACTGAAGCTTTCTTT
cdr3_aa: CSARSGFENTEAFF

d_call: NA
clone_size: few
j_call: TRBJ2-1
v_call: TRBV5-1
cdr3_nt: TGCGCCAGCAGCCTAGTAGTAGGTCCGGGGAATGAGCAGTTCTTC
cdr3_aa: CASSLVVGPGNEQFF

d_call: TRBD1
clone_size: NA
j_call: TRBJ2-5
v_call: TRBV15
cdr3_nt: TGTGCCACCAGCAGAGCCTTGACCGGGACAGACAGAGAGACCCAGTACTTC
cdr3_aa: CATSRALTGTDRETQYF

d_call: TRBD1
clone_size: few
j_call: TRBJ1-2
v_call: TRBV12-3/TRBV12-4
cdr3_nt: TGTGCCAGCAGTTCTATTTACGGGACAGCCTATGGCTACACCTTC
cdr3_aa: CASSSIYGTAYGYTF

d_call: NA
clone_size: few
j_call: TRBJ1-2
v_call: TRBV5-6
cdr3_nt: TGTGCCAGCAGCCTTCGGGACGGCCTGTATGGCTACACCTTC
cdr3_aa: CASSLRDGLYGYTF

d_call: TRBD1
clone_size: NA
j_call: TRBJ1-1
v_call: TRBV7-8
cdr3_nt: TGTGCCAGCAGCTTAAGGGACAGGGTCCCTGAAGCTTTCTTT
cdr3_aa: CASSLRDRVPEAFF